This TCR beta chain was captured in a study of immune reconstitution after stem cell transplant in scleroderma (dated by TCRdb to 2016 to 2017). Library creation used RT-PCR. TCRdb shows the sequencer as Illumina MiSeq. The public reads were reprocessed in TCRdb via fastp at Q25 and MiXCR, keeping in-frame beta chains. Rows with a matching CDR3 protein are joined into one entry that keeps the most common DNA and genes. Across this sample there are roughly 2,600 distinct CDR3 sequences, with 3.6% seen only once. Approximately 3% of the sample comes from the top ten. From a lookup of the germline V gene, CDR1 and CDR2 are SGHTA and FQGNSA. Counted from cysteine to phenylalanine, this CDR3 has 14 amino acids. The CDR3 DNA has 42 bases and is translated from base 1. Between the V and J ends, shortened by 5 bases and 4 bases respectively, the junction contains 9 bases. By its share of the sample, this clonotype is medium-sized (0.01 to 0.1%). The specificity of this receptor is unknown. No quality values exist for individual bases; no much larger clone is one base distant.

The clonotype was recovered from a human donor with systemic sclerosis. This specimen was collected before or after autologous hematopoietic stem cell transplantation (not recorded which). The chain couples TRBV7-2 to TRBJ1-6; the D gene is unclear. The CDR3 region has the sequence CASSPRQYNSPLHF. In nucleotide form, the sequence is TGTGCCAGCAGCCCTCGCCAGTATAATTCACCCCTCCACTTT.